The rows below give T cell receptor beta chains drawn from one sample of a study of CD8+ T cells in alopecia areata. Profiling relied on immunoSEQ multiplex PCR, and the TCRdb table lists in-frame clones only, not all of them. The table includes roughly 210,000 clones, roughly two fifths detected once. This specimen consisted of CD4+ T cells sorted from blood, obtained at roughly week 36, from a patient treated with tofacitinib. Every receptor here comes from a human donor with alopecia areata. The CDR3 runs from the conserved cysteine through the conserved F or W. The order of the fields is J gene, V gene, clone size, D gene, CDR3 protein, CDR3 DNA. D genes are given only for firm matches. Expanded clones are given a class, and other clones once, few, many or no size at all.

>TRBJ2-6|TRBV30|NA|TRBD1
CAWDNRGSGANVLTF
TGTGCCTGGGACAACAGGGGCTCTGGGGCCAACGTCCTGACTTTC
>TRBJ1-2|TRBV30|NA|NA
CAWSVGLQTPYGYTF
TGTGCCTGGAGTGTGGGGCTACAAACACCCTATGGCTACACCTTC
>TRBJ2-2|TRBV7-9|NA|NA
CASSKDQTGELFF
TGTGCCAGCAGCAAGGACCAAACCGGGGAGCTGTTTTTT
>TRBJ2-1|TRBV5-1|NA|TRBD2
CASRTSDSSYNEQFF
TGCGCCAGCAGGACTAGCGATAGCTCCTACAATGAGCAGTTCTTC
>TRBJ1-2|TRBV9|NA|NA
CASAQNYGYTF
TGTGCCAGCGCGCAGAACTATGGCTACACCTTC
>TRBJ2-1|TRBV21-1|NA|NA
CASSPRRGKYNEQFF
TGTGCCAGCAGCCCTCGCCGCGGGAAGTACAATGAGCAGTTCTTC
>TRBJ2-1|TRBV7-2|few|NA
CASSAGTSYNEQFF
TGTGCCAGCAGTGCGGGAACCTCCTACAATGAGCAGTTCTTC
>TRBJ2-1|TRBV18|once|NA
CASSPFTRGEQFF
TGTGCCAGCTCACCATTCACTAGAGGTGAGCAGTTCTTC
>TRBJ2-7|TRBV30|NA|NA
CAWNLQGPYEQYF
TGTGCCTGGAACCTGCAGGGGCCCTACGAGCAGTACTTC
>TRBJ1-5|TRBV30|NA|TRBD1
CAWSVGQGQGQPQHF
TGTGCCTGGAGTGTTGGACAGGGGCAGGGGCAGCCCCAGCATTTT
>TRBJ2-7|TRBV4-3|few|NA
CASSPNMYEQYF
TGCGCCAGCAGCCCTAACATGTACGAGCAGTACTTC
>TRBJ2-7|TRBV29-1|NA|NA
CSAGGPSYEQYF
TGCAGCGCAGGCGGACCTTCCTACGAGCAGTACTTC
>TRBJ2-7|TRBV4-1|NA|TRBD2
CASSRGGVSGRNYEQYF
TGCGCCAGCAGCCGTGGAGGAGTTAGCGGGAGAAATTACGAGCAGTACTTC
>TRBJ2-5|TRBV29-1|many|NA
CSVYNRQETQYF
TGCAGCGTTTATAATAGACAAGAGACCCAGTACTTC
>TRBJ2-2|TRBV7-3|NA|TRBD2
CASRSGENTGELFF
TGTGCCAGCAGGAGCGGGGAGAACACCGGGGAGCTGTTTTTT
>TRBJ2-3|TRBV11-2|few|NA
CASSSAPGGRADTQYF
TGTGCCAGCAGCTCCGCTCCTGGGGGGCGCGCAGATACGCAGTATTTT
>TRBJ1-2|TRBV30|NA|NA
CAWSENRIDGYTF
TGTGCCTGGAGTGAAAACAGGATCGATGGCTACACCTTC
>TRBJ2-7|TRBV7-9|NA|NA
CASSLGSPSAEQYF
TGTGCCAGCAGCTTAGGATCCCCTAGCGCCGAGCAGTACTTC
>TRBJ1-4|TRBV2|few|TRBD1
CASTQRGQGEKLFF
TGTGCCAGCACCCAAAGGGGACAGGGTGAAAAACTGTTTTTT
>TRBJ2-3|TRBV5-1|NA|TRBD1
CASSSATGATDTQYF
TGCGCCAGCAGCTCTGCGACAGGGGCCACAGATACGCAGTATTTT
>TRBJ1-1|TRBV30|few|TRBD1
CAFSLQGYTEAFF
TGTGCCTTCTCCTTACAGGGGTACACTGAAGCTTTCTTT
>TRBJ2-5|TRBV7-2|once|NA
CASSLAVQETQYF
TGTGCCAGCAGCTTAGCGGTCCAAGAGACCCAGTACTTC
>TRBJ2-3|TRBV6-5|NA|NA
CASSYGGATDTQYF
TGTGCCAGCAGTTACGGCGGGGCTACAGATACGCAGTATTTT
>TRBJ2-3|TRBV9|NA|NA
CASSPLGPPQGTQYF
TGTGCCAGCAGCCCCCTCGGTCCGCCGCAGGGTACGCAGTATTTT
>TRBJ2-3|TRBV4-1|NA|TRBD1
CASSQEVRTGLHTQYF
TGCGCCAGCAGCCAAGAAGTAAGGACAGGGTTGCATACGCAGTATTTT
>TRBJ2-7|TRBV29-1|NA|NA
CSVVFGREQYF
TGCAGCGTTGTCTTTGGGCGCGAGCAGTACTTC
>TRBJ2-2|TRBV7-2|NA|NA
CASSLALGGRGPGELFF
TGTGCCAGCAGCTTAGCTCTCGGCGGACGCGGGCCCGGGGAGCTGTTTTTT
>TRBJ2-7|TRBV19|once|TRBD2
CASSPREGYEQYF
TGTGCCAGTAGCCCCCGGGAGGGCTACGAGCAGTACTTC
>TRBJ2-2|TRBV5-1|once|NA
CASRLISNTGELFF
TGCGCCAGCAGGTTGATAAGCAACACCGGGGAGCTGTTTTTT
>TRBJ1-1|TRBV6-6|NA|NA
CASSYPRAGNTEAFF
TGTGCCAGCAGTTACCCGCGGGCCGGGAACACTGAAGCTTTCTTT
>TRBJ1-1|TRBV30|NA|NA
CAWTRQATNTEAFF
TGTGCCTGGACGAGACAGGCGACGAACACTGAAGCTTTCTTT
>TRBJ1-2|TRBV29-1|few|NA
CSVETANYGYTF
TGCAGCGTTGAAACTGCTAACTATGGCTACACCTTC
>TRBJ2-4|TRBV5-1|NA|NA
CASEDGNIQYF
TGCGCCAGTGAGGACGGCAACATTCAGTACTTC
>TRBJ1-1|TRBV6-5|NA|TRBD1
CASSETGTGEAFF
TGTGCCAGCAGTGAAACTGGGACAGGGGAAGCTTTCTTT
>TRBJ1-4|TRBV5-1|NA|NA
CASSLDLAKYEKLFF
TGCGCCAGCAGCTTGGATTTGGCCAAGTATGAAAAACTGTTTTTT
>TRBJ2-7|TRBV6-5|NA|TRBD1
CASRTGNGEQYF
TGTGCCAGCAGGACAGGGAATGGAGAGCAGTACTTC
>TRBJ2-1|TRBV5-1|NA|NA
CASSSTPHNEQFF
TGCGCCAGCAGCTCAACCCCCCACAATGAGCAGTTCTTC
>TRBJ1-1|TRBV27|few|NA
CASRLVPEAFF
TGTGCCAGCAGGTTGGTTCCTGAAGCTTTCTTT
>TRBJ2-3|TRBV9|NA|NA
CASSASTDTQYF
TGTGCCAGCAGCGCGAGCACAGATACGCAGTATTTT
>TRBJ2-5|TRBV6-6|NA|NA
CASSSPRAGETQYF
TGTGCCAGCAGTTCTCCCAGGGCAGGGGAGACCCAGTACTTC
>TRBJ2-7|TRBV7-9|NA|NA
CASSLDGRTYEQYF
TGTGCCAGCAGCTTAGACGGACGCACCTACGAGCAGTACTTC
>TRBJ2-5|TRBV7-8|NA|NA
CASSAGRIQETQYF
TGTGCCAGCAGCGCCGGACGGATACAAGAGACCCAGTACTTC
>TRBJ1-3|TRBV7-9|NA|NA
CASSFDTSGSGNTIYF
TGTGCCAGCAGCTTCGACACCTCGGGATCTGGAAACACCATATATTTT
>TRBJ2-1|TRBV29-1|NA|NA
CSVDTSYNEQFF
TGCAGCGTGGACACCTCCTACAATGAGCAGTTCTTC
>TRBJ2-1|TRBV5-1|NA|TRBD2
CASSLGTSREQFF
TGCGCCAGCAGCTTGGGGACTAGCCGGGAGCAGTTCTTC
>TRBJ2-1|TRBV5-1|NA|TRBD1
CASSLGGTGKVSEQFF
TGCGCCAGCAGCTTGGGTGGGACAGGGAAGGTGAGTGAGCAGTTCTTC
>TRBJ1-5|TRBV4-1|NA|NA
CASSLRLDSNQPQHF
TGCGCCAGCAGCCTAAGACTAGATAGCAATCAGCCCCAGCATTTT
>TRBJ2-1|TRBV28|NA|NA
CASSLGKNEQFF
TGTGCCAGCAGTTTAGGGAAAAATGAGCAGTTCTTC
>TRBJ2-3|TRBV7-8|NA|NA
CASSLAAGDTQYF
TGTGCCAGCAGCTTAGCGGCTGGAGATACGCAGTATTTT
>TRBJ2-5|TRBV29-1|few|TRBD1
CTTTRTGETQYF
TGCACCACAACTCGGACAGGAGAGACCCAGTACTTC
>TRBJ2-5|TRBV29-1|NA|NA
CSVDRGGNQETQYF
TGCAGCGTTGATCGAGGAGGAAACCAAGAGACCCAGTACTTC
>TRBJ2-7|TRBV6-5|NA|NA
CASSYYLTGVPYEQYF
TGTGCCAGCAGTTACTATCTTACGGGAGTCCCCTACGAGCAGTACTTC
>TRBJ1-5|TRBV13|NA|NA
CASSLRVGARGQPQHF
TGTGCCAGCAGCTTAAGGGTAGGGGCCCGCGGACAGCCCCAGCATTTT
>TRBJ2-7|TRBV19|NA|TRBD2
CASSMPGGSLSYEQYF
TGTGCCAGTAGTATGCCCGGCGGGAGTCTATCCTACGAGCAGTACTTC
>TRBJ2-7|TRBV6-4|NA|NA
CASSEFSGNYEQYF
TGTGCCAGCAGTGAATTCAGCGGCAACTACGAGCAGTACTTC
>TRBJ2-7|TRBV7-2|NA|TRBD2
CASSAGLAGGRISYEQYF
TGTGCCAGCAGCGCGGGACTAGCGGGAGGGCGAATATCCTACGAGCAGTACTTC
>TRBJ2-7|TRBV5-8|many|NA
CASSFRQDLGYEQYF
TGTGCCAGCAGCTTCAGACAGGACCTAGGTTACGAGCAGTACTTC
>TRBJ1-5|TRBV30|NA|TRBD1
CAWRADRSNQPQHF
TGTGCCTGGAGAGCGGACAGGAGCAATCAGCCCCAGCATTTT
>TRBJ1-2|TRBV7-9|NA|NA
CAPGRINYGYTF
TGTGCCCCTGGAAGGATTAACTATGGCTACACCTTC
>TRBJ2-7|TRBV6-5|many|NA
CASSYLGWRGSDEQYF
TGTGCCAGCAGTTACCTGGGGTGGAGGGGTTCGGACGAGCAGTACTTC